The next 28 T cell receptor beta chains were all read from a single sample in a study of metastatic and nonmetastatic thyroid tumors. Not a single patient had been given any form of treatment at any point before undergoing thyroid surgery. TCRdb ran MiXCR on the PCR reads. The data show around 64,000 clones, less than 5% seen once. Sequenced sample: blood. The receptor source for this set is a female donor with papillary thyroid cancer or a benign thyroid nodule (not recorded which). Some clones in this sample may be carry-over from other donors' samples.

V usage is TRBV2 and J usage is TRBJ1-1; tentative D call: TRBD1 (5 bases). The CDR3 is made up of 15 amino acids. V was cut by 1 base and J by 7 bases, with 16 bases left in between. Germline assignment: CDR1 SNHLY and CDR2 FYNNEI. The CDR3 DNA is TGTGCCAGCAGTGAAGAGGACATCAGAATGGTTGAAGCTTTCTTT. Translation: CASSEEDIRMVEAFF.

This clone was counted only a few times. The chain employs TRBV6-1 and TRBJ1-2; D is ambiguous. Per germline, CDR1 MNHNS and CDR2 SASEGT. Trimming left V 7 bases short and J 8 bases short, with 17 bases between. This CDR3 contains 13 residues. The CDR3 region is CASKFGGVGGYTF. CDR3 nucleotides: TGTGCCAGCAAGTTCGGCGGGGTCGGGGGCTACACCTTC.

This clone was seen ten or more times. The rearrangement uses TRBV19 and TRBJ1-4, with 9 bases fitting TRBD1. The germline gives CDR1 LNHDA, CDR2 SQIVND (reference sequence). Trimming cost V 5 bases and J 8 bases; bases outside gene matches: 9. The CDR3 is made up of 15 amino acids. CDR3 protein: CASSAQTGGKEKLFF. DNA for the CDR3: TGTGCCAGTAGTGCTCAGACAGGGGGGAAGGAAAAACTGTTTTTT.

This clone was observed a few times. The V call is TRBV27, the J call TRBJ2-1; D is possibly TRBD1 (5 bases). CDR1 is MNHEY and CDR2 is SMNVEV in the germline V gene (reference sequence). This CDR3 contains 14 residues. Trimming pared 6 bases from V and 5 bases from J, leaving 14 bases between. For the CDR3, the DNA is TGTGCCAGCAGCCCTACAGGTTTCAACAATGAGCAGTTCTTC. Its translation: CASSPTGFNNEQFF.

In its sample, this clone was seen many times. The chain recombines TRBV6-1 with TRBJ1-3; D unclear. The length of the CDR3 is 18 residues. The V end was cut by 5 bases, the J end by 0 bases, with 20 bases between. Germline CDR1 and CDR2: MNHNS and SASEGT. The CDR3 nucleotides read TGTGCCAGCAGTTACAGCGCAGGCCAAACGAGCTCTGGAAACACCATATATTTT. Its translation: CASSYSAGQTSSGNTIYF.

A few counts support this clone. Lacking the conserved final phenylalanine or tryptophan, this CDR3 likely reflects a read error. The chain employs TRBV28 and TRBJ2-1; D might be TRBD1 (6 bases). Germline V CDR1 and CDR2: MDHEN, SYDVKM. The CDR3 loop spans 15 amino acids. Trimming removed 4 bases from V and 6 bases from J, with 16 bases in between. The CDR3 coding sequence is TGTGCCAGCAGTTCCCGGGACCTAGGGGGCAATGAGCAGTTCTCC. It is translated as CASSSRDLGGNEQFS.

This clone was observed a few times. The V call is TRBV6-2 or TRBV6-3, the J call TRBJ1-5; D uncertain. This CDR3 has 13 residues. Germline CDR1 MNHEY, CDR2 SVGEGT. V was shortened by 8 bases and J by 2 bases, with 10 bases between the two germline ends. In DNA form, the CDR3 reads TGTGCCAGCCTGGGGTCAGGCAATCAGCCCCAGCATTTT. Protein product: CASLGSGNQPQHF.

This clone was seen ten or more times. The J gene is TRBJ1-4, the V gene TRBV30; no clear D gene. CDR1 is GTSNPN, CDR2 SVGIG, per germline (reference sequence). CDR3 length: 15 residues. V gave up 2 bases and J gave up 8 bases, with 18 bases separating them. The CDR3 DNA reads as TGTGCCTGGAGTAGAGGCAGGTCGGGATTCGAAAAACTGTTTTTT. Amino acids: CAWSRGRSGFEKLFF.

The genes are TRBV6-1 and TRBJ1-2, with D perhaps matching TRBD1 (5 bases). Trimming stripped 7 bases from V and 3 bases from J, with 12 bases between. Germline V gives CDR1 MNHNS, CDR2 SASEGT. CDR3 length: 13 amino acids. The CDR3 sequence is CASTRDQYYGYTF. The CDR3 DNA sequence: TGTGCCAGCACGCGGGACCAATACTATGGCTACACCTTC.

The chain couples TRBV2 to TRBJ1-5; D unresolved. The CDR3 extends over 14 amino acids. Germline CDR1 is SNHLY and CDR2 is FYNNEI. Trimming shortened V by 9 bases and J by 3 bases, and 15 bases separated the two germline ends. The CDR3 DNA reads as TGTGCCAGTAGTCAGGTTCGCACCAATCAGCCCCAGCATTTT. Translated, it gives CASSQVRTNQPQHF.

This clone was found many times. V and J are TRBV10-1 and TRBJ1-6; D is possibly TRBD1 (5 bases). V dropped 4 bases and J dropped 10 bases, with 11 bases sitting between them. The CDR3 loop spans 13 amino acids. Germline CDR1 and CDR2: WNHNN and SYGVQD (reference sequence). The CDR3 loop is CASSGTPDSPLHF. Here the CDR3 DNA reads TGCGCCAGCAGTGGGACACCCGACTCACCCCTCCACTTT.

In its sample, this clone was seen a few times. Written as DNA, the CDR3 is TGTGCCATCCTGGGGCGGGGGGGCGCACCCGCTAACTATGGCTACACCTTC. Translation: CAILGRGGAPANYGYTF. The V and J genes are TRBV6-2 or TRBV6-3 and TRBJ1-2, with a weak D call TRBD1 (6 bases). Trimming stripped 10 bases from V and 0 bases from J, with 24 bases between. CDR1 is MNHEY and CDR2 is SVGEGT in the germline V gene. The length of the CDR3 is 17 residues.

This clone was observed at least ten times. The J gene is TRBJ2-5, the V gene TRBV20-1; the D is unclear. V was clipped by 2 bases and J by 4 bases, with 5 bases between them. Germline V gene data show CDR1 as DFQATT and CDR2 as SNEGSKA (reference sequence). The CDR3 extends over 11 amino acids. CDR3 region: CSARRGETQYF. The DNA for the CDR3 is TGCAGTGCTAGACGCGGAGAGACCCAGTACTTC.

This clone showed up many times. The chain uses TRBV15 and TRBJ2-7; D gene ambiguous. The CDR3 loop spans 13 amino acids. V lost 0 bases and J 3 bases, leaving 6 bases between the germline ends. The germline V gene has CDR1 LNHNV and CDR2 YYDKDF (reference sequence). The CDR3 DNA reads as TGTGCCACCAGCAGAGAGTCAGGCTACGAGCAGTACTTC. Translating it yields CATSRESGYEQYF.

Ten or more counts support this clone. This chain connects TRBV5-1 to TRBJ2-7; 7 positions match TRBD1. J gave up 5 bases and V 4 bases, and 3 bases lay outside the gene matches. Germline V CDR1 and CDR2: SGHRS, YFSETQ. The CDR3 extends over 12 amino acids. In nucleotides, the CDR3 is TGCGCCAGCAGCATGACAGGGAACGAGCAGTACTTC. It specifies CASSMTGNEQYF.

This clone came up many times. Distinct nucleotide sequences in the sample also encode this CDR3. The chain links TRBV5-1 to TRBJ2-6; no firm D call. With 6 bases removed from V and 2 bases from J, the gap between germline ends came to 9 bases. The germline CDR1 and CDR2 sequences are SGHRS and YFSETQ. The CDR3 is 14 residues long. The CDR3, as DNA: TGCGCCAGCATTCGGTTCCCTGGGGCCAACGTCCTGACTTTC. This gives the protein CASIRFPGANVLTF.

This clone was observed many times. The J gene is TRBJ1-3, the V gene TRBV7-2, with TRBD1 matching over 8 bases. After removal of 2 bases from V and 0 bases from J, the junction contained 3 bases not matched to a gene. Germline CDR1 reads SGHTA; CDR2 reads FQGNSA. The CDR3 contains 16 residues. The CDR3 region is CASSLSGGVSGNTIYF. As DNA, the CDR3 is TGTGCCAGCAGCTTATCAGGGGGCGTCTCTGGAAACACCATATATTTT.

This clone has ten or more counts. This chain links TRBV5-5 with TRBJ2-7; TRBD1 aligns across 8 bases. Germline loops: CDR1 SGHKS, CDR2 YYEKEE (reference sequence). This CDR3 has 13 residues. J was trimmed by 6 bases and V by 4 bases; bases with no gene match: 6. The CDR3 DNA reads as TGTGCCAGCAGCCTATCGACAGGGGCCGAGCAGTACTTC. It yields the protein CASSLSTGAEQYF.

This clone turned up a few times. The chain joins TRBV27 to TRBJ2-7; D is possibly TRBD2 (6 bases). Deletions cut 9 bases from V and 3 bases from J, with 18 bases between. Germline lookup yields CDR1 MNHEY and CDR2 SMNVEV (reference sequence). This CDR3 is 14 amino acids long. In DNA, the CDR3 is TGTGCCAGTAAAACTGGGGGGTTGAACTACGAGCAGTACTTC. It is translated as CASKTGGLNYEQYF.

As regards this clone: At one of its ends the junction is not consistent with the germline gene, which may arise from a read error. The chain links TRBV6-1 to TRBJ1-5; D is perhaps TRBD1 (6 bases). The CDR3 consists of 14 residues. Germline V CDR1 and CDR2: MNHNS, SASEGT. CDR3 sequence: CASSRARGGQPRHF. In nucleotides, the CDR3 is TGTGCCAGCAGCCGCGCCAGGGGAGGTCAGCCCCGGCATTTT.

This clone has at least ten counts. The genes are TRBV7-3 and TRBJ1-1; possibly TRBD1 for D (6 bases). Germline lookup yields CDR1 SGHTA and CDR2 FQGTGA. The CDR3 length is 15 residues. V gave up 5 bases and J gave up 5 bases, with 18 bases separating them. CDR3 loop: CASSIQTGSGTEAFF. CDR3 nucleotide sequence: TGTGCCAGCAGCATACAGACAGGATCGGGTACTGAAGCTTTCTTT. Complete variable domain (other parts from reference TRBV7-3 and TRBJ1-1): GAGVSQTPSNKVTEKGKYVELRCDPISGHTALYWYRQSLGQGPEFLIYFQGTGAADDSGLPNDRFFAVRPEGSVSTLKIQRTERGDSAVYLCASSIQTGSGTEAFFGQGTRLTVV.

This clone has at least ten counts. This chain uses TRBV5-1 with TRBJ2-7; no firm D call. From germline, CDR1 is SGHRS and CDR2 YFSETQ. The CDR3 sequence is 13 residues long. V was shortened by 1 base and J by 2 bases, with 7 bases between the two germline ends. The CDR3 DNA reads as TGCGCCAGCAGCTTGCCCAGAGCCTACGAGCAGTACTTC. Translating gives CASSLPRAYEQYF.

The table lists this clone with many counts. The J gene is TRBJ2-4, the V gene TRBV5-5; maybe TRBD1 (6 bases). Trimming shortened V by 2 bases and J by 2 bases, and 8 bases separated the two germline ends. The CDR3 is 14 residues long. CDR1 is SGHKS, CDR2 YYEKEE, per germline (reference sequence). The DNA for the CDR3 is TGTGCCAGCAGCTTCCGGGACACCAAAAACATTCAGTACTTC. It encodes CASSFRDTKNIQYF.

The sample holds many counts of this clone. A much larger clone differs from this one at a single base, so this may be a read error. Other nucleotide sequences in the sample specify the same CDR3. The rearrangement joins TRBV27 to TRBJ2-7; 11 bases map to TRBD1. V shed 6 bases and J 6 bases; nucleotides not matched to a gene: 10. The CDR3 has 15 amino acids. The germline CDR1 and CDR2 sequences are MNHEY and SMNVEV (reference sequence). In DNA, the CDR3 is TGTGCCAGCAGGCCTTCTGGGACAGGGGGTTCCGAGCAGTACTTC. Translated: CASRPSGTGGSEQYF.

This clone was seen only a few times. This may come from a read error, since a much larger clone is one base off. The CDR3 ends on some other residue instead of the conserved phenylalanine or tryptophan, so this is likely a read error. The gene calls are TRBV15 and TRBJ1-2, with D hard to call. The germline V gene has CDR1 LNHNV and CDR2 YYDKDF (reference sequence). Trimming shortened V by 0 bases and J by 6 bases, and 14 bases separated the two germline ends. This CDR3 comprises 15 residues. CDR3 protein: CATSREDVLRDGYTS. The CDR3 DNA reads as TGTGCCACCAGCAGAGAAGACGTATTAAGGGATGGCTACACCTCC.

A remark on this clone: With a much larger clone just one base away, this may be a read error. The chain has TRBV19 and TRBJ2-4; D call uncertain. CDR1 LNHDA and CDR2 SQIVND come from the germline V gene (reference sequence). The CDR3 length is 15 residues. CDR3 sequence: CTSSVTISSRGVQYF. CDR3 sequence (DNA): TGTACCAGTAGTGTCACGATATCGTCCCGAGGTGTTCAGTACTTC.

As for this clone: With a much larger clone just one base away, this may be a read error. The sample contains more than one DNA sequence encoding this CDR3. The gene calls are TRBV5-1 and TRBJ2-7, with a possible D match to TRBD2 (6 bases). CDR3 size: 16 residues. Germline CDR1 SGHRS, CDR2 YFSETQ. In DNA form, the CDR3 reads TGCGCCAGCAGCTTGTATCAACTAGCAGGAGGTGGCGAGCAATACTTC. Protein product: CASSLYQLAGGGEQYF.

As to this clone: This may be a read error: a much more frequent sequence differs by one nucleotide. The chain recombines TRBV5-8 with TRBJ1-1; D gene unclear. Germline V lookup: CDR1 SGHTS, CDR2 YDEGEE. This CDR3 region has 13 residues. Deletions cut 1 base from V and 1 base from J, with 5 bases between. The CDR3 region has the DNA TGTGCCAGCAGCTTGCGTGCGAACACTGAAGCTTTCTTT. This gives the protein CASSLRANTEAFF.